This TCR beta chain was recovered during a study of blood T cell repertoires in COVID-19. This CDR3 region has 15 residues. V was clipped by 6 bases and J by 4 bases; unmatched bases: 9. In germline, CDR1 is MNHEY, CDR2 SVGAGI. The count of this clone is one. The table came from immunoSEQ multiplex PCR; TCRdb's copy has only in-frame clones and leaves some out. The repertoire includes about 70,000 clones, 80% to 90% of them detected once, and approximately 10% sits in the top ten. This receptor was taken from a woman under 30 with acute or convalescent COVID-19. The chain recombines TRBV6-5 with TRBJ2-5, with 9 bases identical to TRBD1. Sequencing was performed on peripheral blood. The CDR3 reads CASRDTTGGGETQYF. CDR3 DNA: TGTGCCAGCAGGGATACTACAGGGGGCGGAGAGACCCAGTACTTC.